Reported below is one T cell receptor (beta chain). Its antigen remains unidentified. This sample is part of a study of beta chain features in type 1 diabetes. Study-wide findings and caveats: Researchers report that Type 1 diabetes patients had moderately but significantly shorter TCRB CDR3s across all four CD4+ subsets. Reads derived from cDNA could over-represent cells showing high TCR expression. For type 1 diabetes patients, VDJ junctions showed fewer insertions and more deletions.

The germline gives CDR1 ENHRY, CDR2 SYGVKD. J gave up 3 bases and V 5 bases, and 5 bases lay outside the gene matches. The CDR3 sequence is 15 residues long. Expressed TCRB transcripts were sequenced, since all the RNA that had been isolated was reverse transcribed. Profiling relied on immunoSEQ multiplex PCR, and the TCRdb table lists in-frame clones only, not all of them. The data show about 930,000 clones, with 15% to 20% seen just once and 0.02% to 0.025% held by the top ten. The rearrangement joins TRBV10-3 to TRBJ1-5; 9 bases match TRBD1. This clonotype originated in a woman younger than 35 in good health. What was sequenced was naive CD4+ T cells from blood. This CDR3 is CAISNWDRANQPQHF. The CDR3 DNA reads as TGTGCCATCAGTAATTGGGACAGGGCCAATCAGCCCCAGCATTTT.